These 7 T cell receptor beta chains share one sample of origin, sequenced in a study of PD-1 blockade in classical Hodgkin lymphoma. TCRdb's table, derived via immunoSEQ multiplex PCR, lists solely in-frame clones and lacks some. The table shows several thousand clones, with 80% to 90% occurring only once. Relapse was seen in all patients after autologous stem cell transplantation, and brentuximab vedotin exposure was variable. Source: peripheral blood mononuclear cells (PBMCs), taken at baseline. These receptors came from a human donor with classical Hodgkin lymphoma.

J is TRBJ1-5 and V is TRBV5-1; weak D call: TRBD1 (5 bases). The ends were cut back, 2 bases at V and 7 bases at J, with 13 bases in the middle. Germline V gene sequence: CDR1 SGHRS, CDR2 YFSETQ. The CDR3 sequence is 14 residues long. This CDR3 reads CASSFPGPRQPQHF. The DNA for the CDR3 is TGCGCCAGCAGCTTTCCGGGGCCTCGGCAGCCCCAGCATTTT.

The sample holds one count of this clone. This rearrangement joins TRBV19 to TRBJ2-3; 8 nucleotides match TRBD1. V was clipped by 4 bases and J by 14 bases; unmatched bases: 11. Germline V CDR1 and CDR2: LNHDA, SQIVND (reference sequence). The CDR3 contains 13 residues. CDR3 DNA: TGTGCCAGTAGTACCCTTTTCCGGACAGGGTGGTATTTT. Its translation: CASSTLFRTGWYF.

The V gene is TRBV29-1, the J gene TRBJ1-2; 8 positions match TRBD1. The germline gives CDR1 SQVTM, CDR2 ANQGSEA. The CDR3 totals 13 residues. V lost 5 bases and J lost 4; bases outside the gene matches: 6. CDR3 sequence reads: CSVRDRGGYGYTF. The CDR3 DNA reads TGCAGCGTTCGAGACAGGGGAGGCTATGGCTACACCTTC.

This clone has just one count. The chain employs TRBV7-2 and TRBJ2-5; TRBD1 agrees at 10 bases. Germline values: CDR1 SGHTA, CDR2 FQGNSA. The CDR3 length is 15 residues. V lost 5 bases and J lost 3; bases outside the gene matches: 6. The DNA for the CDR3 is TGTGCCAGCAGCACGAGACAGGGGGCGAAAGAGACCCAGTACTTC. Translation: CASSTRQGAKETQYF.

In this sample, this clone turned up once. The chain has TRBV5-1 and TRBJ2-7, with TRBD1 as a possible D gene (5 bases). Germline lookup yields CDR1 SGHRS and CDR2 YFSETQ. Trimming cost V 0 bases and J 4 bases, with 20 bases left between them. The CDR3 runs 17 residues. CDR3 protein: CASSLEWTQKVGYEQYF. The CDR3 DNA is TGCGCCAGCAGCTTGGAGTGGACACAAAAGGTGGGTTACGAGCAGTACTTC.

The rearrangement joins TRBV30 to TRBJ2-1, with D uncertain. CDR1 and CDR2 from the germline V gene are GTSNPN and SVGIG (reference sequence). The CDR3 is made up of 14 amino acids. V was pared by 1 base and J by 8 bases, with 15 bases between. The CDR3 DNA reads as TGTGCCTGGAGTGGAATGGGCGTCTTAGATGAGCAGTTCTTC. Its translation is CAWSGMGVLDEQFF.

This clone was seen a single time. The rearrangement joins TRBV5-1 to TRBJ1-3, with D possibly being TRBD1 (5 bases). Germline loops: CDR1 SGHRS, CDR2 YFSETQ. V gave up 2 bases and J gave up 7 bases, with 16 bases separating them. The CDR3 consists of 15 residues. The CDR3 bases are TGCGCCAGCAGCTTCGCGACGGGGACGTCGAACACCATATATTTT. Protein: CASSFATGTSNTIYF.